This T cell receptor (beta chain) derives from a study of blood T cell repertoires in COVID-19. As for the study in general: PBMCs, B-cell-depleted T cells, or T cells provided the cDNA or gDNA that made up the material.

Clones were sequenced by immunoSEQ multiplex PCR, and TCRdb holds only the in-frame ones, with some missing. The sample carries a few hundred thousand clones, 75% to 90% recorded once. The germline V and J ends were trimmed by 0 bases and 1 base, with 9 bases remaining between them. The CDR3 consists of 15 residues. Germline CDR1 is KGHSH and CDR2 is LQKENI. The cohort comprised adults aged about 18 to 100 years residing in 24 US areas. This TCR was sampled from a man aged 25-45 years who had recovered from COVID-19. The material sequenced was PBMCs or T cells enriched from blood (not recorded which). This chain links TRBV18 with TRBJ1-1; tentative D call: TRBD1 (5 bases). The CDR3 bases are TGTGCCAGCTCACCACCGCGACAGTCGAACACTGAAGCTTTCTTT. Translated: CASSPPRQSNTEAFF.